Here is one TCR beta chain with its context. Its antigen is as yet unknown. The ends were cut back, 0 bases at V and 1 base at J, with 10 bases in the middle. The CDR3 runs to 15 residues. Germline CDR1 reads SGHRS; CDR2 reads YFSETQ. Patients aged 18 to 65 had newly diagnosed hyperthyroidism lasting under 2 months. RNA transcripts served as the template for amplifying TCR beta CDR3 regions. The HTBI primer set served for first-round RT-PCR of the TCR CDR3. TCRdb independently ran MiXCR on the multiplex PCR reads; one entry per CDR3 protein. The table includes about 840,000 distinct CDR3 sequences, 38% detected once. This specimen comes from a study of T cells in Graves' hyperthyroidism and ophthalmopathy. Background on the study: Sampling of peripheral blood happened at initial diagnosis, prior to any treatment.

Study-wide points: Using 13 V-J features, a model discriminated ophthalmopathy from stable hyperthyroidism.

This clonotype was obtained from a man between 18 and 29 years old with Graves' hyperthyroidism. The material sequenced was blood. The V gene is TRBV5-1, the J gene TRBJ1-1, with D perhaps TRBD1 (6 bases). The CDR3 here is CASSLGRTANTEAFF. CDR3 DNA: TGCGCCAGCAGCTTGGGGAGGACAGCGAACACTGAAGCTTTCTTT.